A selection of T cell receptor beta chains follows, all from one sample in a study of neurological immune-mediated disorders. A single record per CDR3 protein comes from TCRdb applying MiXCR to the 5' RACE reads. The sample has some 18,000 distinct CDR3 sequences, approximately 7.9% seen once. The sequenced material came from CD8+ T cells from blood. The receptors were sampled from a woman aged 30 to 39 with HTLV-1-associated myelopathy (HAM/TSP). Each CDR3 is given with its conserved first and last residue. A D gene is named only where the DNA matches it firmly. For some rows the clone size is stated as once, few or many, or as a class when expanded; others skip it.

>TRBV5-1|TRBJ2-3|medium-sized|.|14
TGCGCCAGCAGCTTGGACGGCCGCACAGATACGCAGTATTTT
CASSLDGRTDTQYF
>TRBV20-1|TRBJ2-7|many|.|12
TGCAGTGCTGAGGAGAGATGGTCCGAGCAGTACTTC
CSAEERWSEQYF
>TRBV10-2|TRBJ2-3|many|TRBD2|16
TGCGCCAGCAGTGAGTCGTTAGCGGGGAACCTAGGTACGCAGTATTTT
CASSESLAGNLGTQYF
>TRBV27|TRBJ2-1|many|.|16
TGTGCCAGCAGTTCAACAGGCAGGACAGAGAAGAATGAGCAGTTCTTC
CASSSTGRTEKNEQFF
>TRBV20-1|TRBJ2-7|many|.|14
TGCAGTGCTAGAGGATCGGACTATACTTACGAGCAGTACTTC
CSARGSDYTYEQYF
>TRBV20-1|TRBJ1-2|many|.|12
TGCAGTGTGAATCAGGGTGACTATGGCTACACCTTC
CSVNQGDYGYTF
>TRBV6-6|TRBJ1-5|many|.|12
TGTGCCAGCAGGACAGGTAATCAGCCCCAGCATTTT
CASRTGNQPQHF
>TRBV20-1|TRBJ1-1|many|.|11
TGCAGTGCCACAGGACACCCAAGAGTTTTCTTT
CSATGHPRVFF
>TRBV6-5|TRBJ2-3|many|.|15
TGTGCCAGCAGTTACTCGAGTGGTGGGGTAAATACGCAGTATTTT
CASSYSSGGVNTQYF
>TRBV13|TRBJ2-3|many|TRBD1|16
TGTGCCAGCAGCACCGGACAGGGGATTTTAACAGATACGCAGTATTTT
CASSTGQGILTDTQYF
>TRBV15|TRBJ2-2|many|.|15
TGTGCCACCAGCAGCGGGGGTGGGCACACCGGGGAGCTGTTTTTT
CATSSGGGHTGELFF
>TRBV7-9|TRBJ2-7|many|TRBD1|16
TGTGCCAGCAGCAACAGGGGGCTCTCGGCCTCCTACGAGCAGTACTTC
CASSNRGLSASYEQYF
>TRBV6-1|TRBJ2-3|many|.|15
TGTGCCAGCAGTGAACGGGCAGGGGGGGCAGATACGCAGTATTTT
CASSERAGGADTQYF
>TRBV6-5|TRBJ1-4|many|.|14
TGTGCCAGCAGTTACTCCCGGGGTGGTGAAAAACTGTTTTTT
CASSYSRGGEKLFF
>TRBV5-5|TRBJ1-1|many|.|13
TGTGCCAGCAGCTTCTCGATGGACACTGAAGCTTTCTTT
CASSFSMDTEAFF
>TRBV5-1|TRBJ2-7|many|TRBD1|14
TGCGCCAGCAGCACCGGGACAGGGGCCTACGAGCAGTACTTC
CASSTGTGAYEQYF
>TRBV7-9|TRBJ1-1|many|.|14
TGTGCCAGCAGCTTATGGGCGGTGGGTACTGAAGCTTTCTTT
CASSLWAVGTEAFF
>TRBV7-9|TRBJ2-3|many|TRBD1|18
TGTGCCAGCAGCTTAGACTTAACAGGGGTGTTCTACGGAGATACGCAGTATTTT
CASSLDLTGVFYGDTQYF
>TRBV7-2|TRBJ1-6|many|TRBD1|14
TGTGCCAGCAGCCCAGGGGGGGGGAATTCACCCCTCCACTTT
CASSPGGGNSPLHF
>TRBV13|TRBJ2-2|many|TRBD1|15
TGTGCCAGCAGCTTAGCACAGGGGGTACCCGGGGAGCTGTTTTTT
CASSLAQGVPGELFF
>TRBV6-5|TRBJ1-1|many|TRBD1|14
TGTGCCAGCAGACTACAGGGGGCTAGCACTGAAGCTTTCTTT
CASRLQGASTEAFF
>TRBV27|TRBJ2-3|medium-sized|TRBD1|15
TGTGCCAGCAAAATCCGCGACAGGGCACTAGATACGCAGTATTTT
CASKIRDRALDTQYF
>TRBV14|TRBJ2-1|many|.|12
TGTGCCAGCAGCCAAACGGGACGAGAGCAGTTCTTC
CASSQTGREQFF
>TRBV5-5|TRBJ2-7|many|.|16
TGTGCCAGCAGCTTGAGCACAGGGCAATTAATCTACGAGCAGTACTTC
CASSLSTGQLIYEQYF
>TRBV20-1|TRBJ2-1|many|TRBD2|15
TGCAGTGCTAGAGATTTACGGGGGGGCTTGCATGAGCAGTTCTTC
CSARDLRGGLHEQFF
>TRBV20-1|TRBJ2-6|many|TRBD1|19
TGCAGTGCTAGAGACCCCCGGGACAGGGACTACTCTGGGGCCAACGTCCTGACTTTC
CSARDPRDRDYSGANVLTF
>TRBV20-1|TRBJ1-2|many|.|13
TGCAGTGCTAGAGAACCACGAGGCTATGGCTACACCTTC
CSAREPRGYGYTF
>TRBV6-4|TRBJ2-3|medium-sized|.|13
TGTGCCAGCAGTGACGGAACCACAGATACGCAGTATTTT
CASSDGTTDTQYF
>TRBV7-9|TRBJ1-1|many|TRBD1|15
TGTGCCAGCAGCCTAGGGACAGGACTGAACACTGAAGCTTTCTTT
CASSLGTGLNTEAFF
>TRBV18|TRBJ1-1|.|.|15
TGTGCCAGCTCACCCGAGGCCAGGGAGATCACTGAAGCTTTCTTT
CASSPEAREITEAFF
>TRBV6-4|TRBJ2-1|many|TRBD2|15
TGTGCCAGCAGTGACGCTAGCGGGGGAAACAATGAGCAGTTCTTC
CASSDASGGNNEQFF
>TRBV7-9|TRBJ1-2|many|.|13
TGTGCCAGCAGCACCGACGGGATGGATGGCTACACCTTC
CASSTDGMDGYTF
>TRBV2|TRBJ2-7|.|.|15
TGTGCCAGCAGTGATGAACAGCCGCCTTACTACGAGCAGTACTTC
CASSDEQPPYYEQYF
>TRBV5-4|TRBJ2-2|many|.|14
TGTGCCAGCAGCTACTCCGGGATCACCGGGGAGCTGTTTTTT
CASSYSGITGELFF
>TRBV5-1|TRBJ2-7|many|.|14
TGCGCCAGCAGCTTGGTGTCAGGGGTCTACGAGCAGTACTTC
CASSLVSGVYEQYF
>TRBV5-6|TRBJ2-7|many|.|13
TGTGCCAGCAGCTTGGTTACTGACGAGGAGCAGTACTTC
CASSLVTDEEQYF
>TRBV7-8|TRBJ2-1|many|TRBD2|14
TGTGCCAGCGGAAGCGGGGGGGCCTACAATGAGCAGTTCTTC
CASGSGGAYNEQFF
>TRBV2|TRBJ2-7|.|.|12
TGTGCCAGCAGCTCCTGGGCCGGCGAGCAGTACTTC
CASSSWAGEQYF
>TRBV30|TRBJ1-6|many|.|15
TGTGCCTGGAGTGTCGAGGGCCTCAATAATTCACCCCTCCACTTT
CAWSVEGLNNSPLHF
>TRBV10-3|TRBJ1-2|.|.|16
TGTGCCATCAGTGATCTCCTTTTGGGTCGGGCTGGAGGCTACACCTTC
CAISDLLLGRAGGYTF
>TRBV6-6|TRBJ1-3|many|.|12
TGTGCCAGCGGGACAACTGGAAACACCATATATTTT
CASGTTGNTIYF